This TCR beta chain was identified during a study of T cell responses to AZD1222 COVID-19 vaccine. Background on the study: Recipients boosted at about 4 weeks or about 12 weeks are pooled.

The repertoire was sequenced with immunoSEQ multiplex PCR; TCRdb's copy has only in-frame clones and lacks some. The table lists around 160,000 clones, roughly nine tenths of them singletons, with around 4.9% in the top ten. As concerns this clone: Its specificity is unknown.

Study conclusions and caveats: Unmutated variant regions are reportedly targeted by nearly half of spike-specific TCRs.

Germline V gives CDR1 KGHSH, CDR2 LQKENI. Unmatched junction bases numbered 11, after V lost 5 bases and J lost 1 base. The CDR3 has 16 residues. This receptor was identified in an adult in good health. The sequenced sample was peripheral blood, obtained on day 0 of AZD1222 vaccination. The chain recombines TRBV18 with TRBJ2-7; TRBD1 matches at 7 bases. CDR3 protein: CASSFFGTAYSYEQYF. DNA for the CDR3: TGTGCCAGCTCATTTTTCGGGACAGCATATTCCTACGAGCAGTACTTC.